A selection of T cell receptor beta chains follows, all from one sample in a study of human T cells and chemical hapten exposure. Each CDR3 protein is one row after TCRdb ran MiXCR on the RACE reads. This sample carries 50,000 to 60,000 distinct CDR3 sequences, around an eighth of them seen once, and the ten largest clones take 2% to 3%. This sample comprised whole blood, obtained in connection with sensitization to the hapten diphenylcyclopropenone (DPC). The receptors shown here come from a man aged 25-40 years with alopecia areata. Some clones in this sample may be carry-over from other donors' samples. Each CDR3 is given with its conserved first and last residue. A D gene is named only where the DNA matches it firmly. Rows give clone size only sometimes, using once, few, many, or a class for an expanded clone.

V gene: TRBV4-1; CDR3 length: 15; clone size: few; J gene: TRBJ1-2; D gene: NA; CDR3 DNA: TGCGCCAGCAGTCCTGGACAGTTTTCTAACTATGGCTACACCTTC; CDR3 protein: CASSPGQFSNYGYTF
V gene: TRBV29-1; CDR3 length: 14; clone size: many; J gene: TRBJ2-2; D gene: NA; CDR3 DNA: TGCAGCGTTGAAAAGGGGATCTCGACCGGGGAGCTGTTTTTT; CDR3 protein: CSVEKGISTGELFF
V gene: TRBV29-1; CDR3 length: 18; clone size: NA; J gene: TRBJ2-5; D gene: TRBD2; CDR3 DNA: TGCAGCGTTGAGCTCCGACTAGCGGGGCCAATCTTCCAAGAGACCCAGTACTTC; CDR3 protein: CSVELRLAGPIFQETQYF
V gene: TRBV19; CDR3 length: 14; clone size: NA; J gene: TRBJ1-2; D gene: NA; CDR3 DNA: TGTGCCAGTAGTGAGCAGCGTTGGCCCTATGGCTACACCTTC; CDR3 protein: CASSEQRWPYGYTF
V gene: TRBV7-9; CDR3 length: 11; clone size: few; J gene: TRBJ2-3; D gene: NA; CDR3 DNA: TGTGCCACCTACATAGTGGATACGCAGTATTTT; CDR3 protein: CATYIVDTQYF
V gene: TRBV7-2; CDR3 length: 18; clone size: NA; J gene: TRBJ2-1; D gene: TRBD2; CDR3 DNA: TGTGCCAGCAGCCTCGAACCCGTACTAGCGGGGGGGCGCAATGAGCAGTTCTTC; CDR3 protein: CASSLEPVLAGGRNEQFF
V gene: TRBV15; CDR3 length: 14; clone size: few; J gene: TRBJ2-1; D gene: NA; CDR3 DNA: TGTGCCACCAGCAGAGATCTCCTAGTGAATGAGCAGTTCTTC; CDR3 protein: CATSRDLLVNEQFF
V gene: TRBV13; CDR3 length: 15; clone size: few; J gene: TRBJ2-2; D gene: TRBD1; CDR3 DNA: TGTGCCAGCAGCTTAGTCCAGGGGGCAACCGGGGAGCTGTTTTTT; CDR3 protein: CASSLVQGATGELFF
V gene: TRBV7-2; CDR3 length: 16; clone size: many; J gene: TRBJ2-7; D gene: TRBD1; CDR3 DNA: TGTGCCAGCAGCTCCTGGACAGGACCCTCTTCCTACGAGCAGTACTTC; CDR3 protein: CASSSWTGPSSYEQYF
V gene: TRBV6-1; CDR3 length: 14; clone size: many; J gene: TRBJ1-4; D gene: TRBD1; CDR3 DNA: TGTGCCAGCAGTGAGACAGGGAAGAATGAAAAACTGTTTTTT; CDR3 protein: CASSETGKNEKLFF
V gene: TRBV20-1; CDR3 length: 11; clone size: few; J gene: TRBJ2-5; D gene: NA; CDR3 DNA: TGCAGTGCAGGCCCAACCTTGGCCCAGTACTTC; CDR3 protein: CSAGPTLAQYF
V gene: TRBV28; CDR3 length: 14; clone size: NA; J gene: TRBJ1-1; D gene: NA; CDR3 DNA: TGTGCCAGCAGTTTAAGGCTACTGAACACTGAAGCTTTCTTT; CDR3 protein: CASSLRLLNTEAFF
V gene: TRBV3-1; CDR3 length: 15; clone size: few; J gene: TRBJ1-1; D gene: NA; CDR3 DNA: TGTGCCAGCAGCCAGGCCAGGAACATGAACACTGAAGCTTTCTTT; CDR3 protein: CASSQARNMNTEAFF
V gene: TRBV6-6; CDR3 length: 14; clone size: many; J gene: TRBJ1-5; D gene: TRBD1; CDR3 DNA: TGTGCCAGCAATCTACAGGGGGCTCATCAGCCCCAGCATTTT; CDR3 protein: CASNLQGAHQPQHF
V gene: TRBV29-1; CDR3 length: 14; clone size: many; J gene: TRBJ1-1; D gene: TRBD1; CDR3 DNA: TGCAGCGTTCTAGGGGGGACAGGGGTCACTGAAGCTTTCTTT; CDR3 protein: CSVLGGTGVTEAFF
V gene: TRBV28; CDR3 length: 14; clone size: few; J gene: TRBJ2-2; D gene: NA; CDR3 DNA: TGTGCCAGCAGTTCCTTTAATCCCACCGGGGAGCTGTTTTTT; CDR3 protein: CASSSFNPTGELFF
V gene: TRBV29-1; CDR3 length: 14; clone size: large; J gene: TRBJ1-1; D gene: NA; CDR3 DNA: TGCAGCGTTGGCCCCGGTGGAGGCGTTTCAGAAGCTTTCTTT; CDR3 protein: CSVGPGGGVSEAFF
V gene: TRBV12-3/TRBV12-4; CDR3 length: 13; clone size: many; J gene: TRBJ2-7; D gene: TRBD2; CDR3 DNA: TGTGCCAGCAGGAAGACTAGCGACTACGAGCAGTACTTC; CDR3 protein: CASRKTSDYEQYF
V gene: TRBV18; CDR3 length: 15; clone size: NA; J gene: TRBJ2-1; D gene: TRBD1; CDR3 DNA: TGTGCCAGCTCCGGGACAGGAGACTCCTACAATGAGCAGTTCTTC; CDR3 protein: CASSGTGDSYNEQFF
V gene: TRBV9; CDR3 length: 15; clone size: NA; J gene: TRBJ1-2; D gene: TRBD1; CDR3 DNA: TGTGCCAGCACCACAAGGTCAGGGGGCGACTATGGCTACACCTTC; CDR3 protein: CASTTRSGGDYGYTF
V gene: TRBV6-5; CDR3 length: 15; clone size: few; J gene: TRBJ1-4; D gene: TRBD1; CDR3 DNA: TGTGCCAGCAGTCTACTTACAGGGGTTAATGAAAAACTGTTTTTT; CDR3 protein: CASSLLTGVNEKLFF
V gene: TRBV5-5; CDR3 length: 15; clone size: NA; J gene: TRBJ1-2; D gene: NA; CDR3 DNA: TGTGCCAGCAGCTTAAACAGGGAGATGCCCTATGGCTACACCTTC; CDR3 protein: CASSLNREMPYGYTF
V gene: TRBV28; CDR3 length: 15; clone size: NA; J gene: TRBJ2-1; D gene: NA; CDR3 DNA: TGTGCCAGCAGTCTCAGGCGGGGTGGGGACTATGAGCAGTTCTTC; CDR3 protein: CASSLRRGGDYEQFF
V gene: TRBV7-3; CDR3 length: 16; clone size: NA; J gene: TRBJ2-2; D gene: TRBD1; CDR3 DNA: TGTGCCAGCAGCTTCTTCGACAGGGCGGTCACCGGGGAGCTGTTTTTT; CDR3 protein: CASSFFDRAVTGELFF
V gene: TRBV20-1; CDR3 length: 12; clone size: NA; J gene: TRBJ1-5; D gene: NA; CDR3 DNA: TGCAGTGTCTCGTCATTAAACCAGCCCCAGCATTTT; CDR3 protein: CSVSSLNQPQHF
V gene: TRBV5-1; CDR3 length: 15; clone size: few; J gene: TRBJ2-7; D gene: TRBD1; CDR3 DNA: TGCGCCAGCAGCCGTAGGACAGGGCGAACCTACGAGCAGTACTTC; CDR3 protein: CASSRRTGRTYEQYF
V gene: TRBV9; CDR3 length: 14; clone size: few; J gene: TRBJ2-1; D gene: TRBD1; CDR3 DNA: TGTGCCAGCAGTGCAGAACCGGGACAGAATGAGCAGTTCTTC; CDR3 protein: CASSAEPGQNEQFF
V gene: TRBV28; CDR3 length: 15; clone size: few; J gene: TRBJ2-3; D gene: NA; CDR3 DNA: TGTGCCAGCAGACAACGGTGGCAGGGCACAGATACGCAGTATTTT; CDR3 protein: CASRQRWQGTDTQYF
V gene: TRBV18; CDR3 length: 16; clone size: NA; J gene: TRBJ1-5; D gene: NA; CDR3 DNA: TGTGCCAGCTCACCACCCGGCAGGGGAAGCAATCAGCCCCAGCATTTT; CDR3 protein: CASSPPGRGSNQPQHF
V gene: TRBV3-1; CDR3 length: 16; clone size: few; J gene: TRBJ1-2; D gene: NA; CDR3 DNA: TGTGCCAGCAGCCAAGGCACAGCGTGGACTAACTATGGCTACACCTTC; CDR3 protein: CASSQGTAWTNYGYTF
V gene: TRBV29-1; CDR3 length: 14; clone size: few; J gene: TRBJ1-2; D gene: TRBD1; CDR3 DNA: TGCAGCGCTCCCGCACAGGGGGATTCCTATGGCTACACCTTC; CDR3 protein: CSAPAQGDSYGYTF
V gene: TRBV20-1; CDR3 length: 12; clone size: NA; J gene: TRBJ2-3; D gene: NA; CDR3 DNA: TGCAGTGCCCCGCTCGCCTCAGATACGCAGTATTTT; CDR3 protein: CSAPLASDTQYF
V gene: TRBV11-1; CDR3 length: 15; clone size: NA; J gene: TRBJ1-1; D gene: NA; CDR3 DNA: TGTGCCAGCGAAGGCAACAGGCCCTTGAACACTGAAGCTTTCTTT; CDR3 protein: CASEGNRPLNTEAFF
V gene: TRBV10-3; CDR3 length: 16; clone size: NA; J gene: TRBJ2-1; D gene: TRBD2; CDR3 DNA: TGTGCCATCAGTGAGTCCCCGACTAGCAGATACAATGAGCAGTTCTTC; CDR3 protein: CAISESPTSRYNEQFF
V gene: TRBV19; CDR3 length: 12; clone size: NA; J gene: TRBJ1-5; D gene: NA; CDR3 DNA: TGTGCCAGTAGTTTTTCATACCAGCCCCAGCATTTT; CDR3 protein: CASSFSYQPQHF
V gene: TRBV28; CDR3 length: 14; clone size: few; J gene: TRBJ2-7; D gene: NA; CDR3 DNA: TGTGCCAGCAGTTTGGTTCAAAACTCCTACGAGCAGTACTTC; CDR3 protein: CASSLVQNSYEQYF
V gene: TRBV11-2; CDR3 length: 16; clone size: NA; J gene: TRBJ2-1; D gene: NA; CDR3 DNA: TGTGCCAGCAGCCAAATGGCCACTAGCTCCTACAATGAGCAGTTCTTC; CDR3 protein: CASSQMATSSYNEQFF
V gene: TRBV7-2; CDR3 length: 13; clone size: NA; J gene: TRBJ2-1; D gene: NA; CDR3 DNA: TGTGCCAGCAGCTTAGGGGCAGACAATGAGCAGTTCTTC; CDR3 protein: CASSLGADNEQFF
V gene: TRBV6-2/TRBV6-3; CDR3 length: 16; clone size: many; J gene: TRBJ2-1; D gene: NA; CDR3 DNA: TGTGCCAGCACCCAACTAGGGGGGGAAGTGGTTGGGGAGCAGTTCTTC; CDR3 protein: CASTQLGGEVVGEQFF
V gene: TRBV28; CDR3 length: 17; clone size: few; J gene: TRBJ1-3; D gene: NA; CDR3 DNA: TGTGCCAGCAGTCTCGACAGCCTGGGAGGCTCTGGAAACACCATATATTTT; CDR3 protein: CASSLDSLGGSGNTIYF
V gene: TRBV9; CDR3 length: 14; clone size: few; J gene: TRBJ1-1; D gene: NA; CDR3 DNA: TGTGCTAGCAGGGGAGGTTTGATGGACACTGAAGCTTTCTTT; CDR3 protein: CASRGGLMDTEAFF
V gene: TRBV20-1; CDR3 length: 14; clone size: NA; J gene: TRBJ2-4; D gene: NA; CDR3 DNA: TGCAGCGCGGCCGGGACACCGACCAGCACCATTCAGTACTTC; CDR3 protein: CSAAGTPTSTIQYF
V gene: TRBV20-1; CDR3 length: 14; clone size: NA; J gene: TRBJ2-7; D gene: NA; CDR3 DNA: TGCAGTGCTAGAACCCAGGCAATCCGCTACGAGCAGTACTTC; CDR3 protein: CSARTQAIRYEQYF
V gene: TRBV30; CDR3 length: 16; clone size: many; J gene: TRBJ2-2; D gene: TRBD1; CDR3 DNA: TGTGCCTGGAGTTTTGGGACAGGGAGGAACACCGGGGAGCTGTTTTTT; CDR3 protein: CAWSFGTGRNTGELFF
V gene: TRBV5-1; CDR3 length: 13; clone size: few; J gene: TRBJ1-5; D gene: NA; CDR3 DNA: TGCGCCAGCCGCCAGGGGTCCAATCAGCCCCAGCATTTT; CDR3 protein: CASRQGSNQPQHF
V gene: TRBV11-2; CDR3 length: 16; clone size: NA; J gene: TRBJ1-3; D gene: TRBD1; CDR3 DNA: TGTGCCAGCAGCCGGCATACAGGGGCGAACGGAAACACCATATATTTT; CDR3 protein: CASSRHTGANGNTIYF
V gene: TRBV28; CDR3 length: 15; clone size: few; J gene: TRBJ1-2; D gene: NA; CDR3 DNA: TGTGCCAGCACCCTCTCCCCGCAGGGTGTCTATGGCTACACCTTC; CDR3 protein: CASTLSPQGVYGYTF
V gene: TRBV9; CDR3 length: 12; clone size: few; J gene: TRBJ2-1; D gene: NA; CDR3 DNA: TGTGCCAGCAGCGTAGGGTCCAATGAGCAGTTCTTC; CDR3 protein: CASSVGSNEQFF
V gene: TRBV30; CDR3 length: 13; clone size: many; J gene: TRBJ1-2; D gene: NA; CDR3 DNA: TGTGCCTGGAGTGTTAAGGCTTCCTATGGCTACACCTTC; CDR3 protein: CAWSVKASYGYTF
V gene: TRBV3-1; CDR3 length: 15; clone size: once; J gene: TRBJ2-1; D gene: TRBD2; CDR3 DNA: TGTGCCAGCAGGGGGACTAGCGGGGCCTCCAATGAGCAGTTCTTC; CDR3 protein: CASRGTSGASNEQFF
V gene: TRBV7-2; CDR3 length: 16; clone size: many; J gene: TRBJ1-5; D gene: NA; CDR3 DNA: TGTGCCAGCAGCTTAGTTTCGACAGGCGGCAATCAGCCCCAGCATTTT; CDR3 protein: CASSLVSTGGNQPQHF
V gene: TRBV2; CDR3 length: 13; clone size: many; J gene: TRBJ2-1; D gene: NA; CDR3 DNA: TGTGCCAGCAGTGAAGACAGATACAATGAGCAGTTCTTC; CDR3 protein: CASSEDRYNEQFF
V gene: TRBV7-2; CDR3 length: 16; clone size: few; J gene: TRBJ2-1; D gene: TRBD1; CDR3 DNA: TGTGCCAGCAGCTGGGCCGGGACAGGGACCTACAATGAGCAGTTCTTC; CDR3 protein: CASSWAGTGTYNEQFF
V gene: TRBV7-8; CDR3 length: 17; clone size: NA; J gene: TRBJ2-2; D gene: TRBD1; CDR3 DNA: TGTGCCAGCAGCGACGACCGACAGGGCCCGAACACCGGGGAGCTGTTTTTT; CDR3 protein: CASSDDRQGPNTGELFF
V gene: TRBV24-1; CDR3 length: 17; clone size: many; J gene: TRBJ2-2; D gene: TRBD2; CDR3 DNA: TGTGCCACCAGGGCCCCACGGACTAGCACGAACACCGGGGAGCTGTTTTTT; CDR3 protein: CATRAPRTSTNTGELFF
V gene: TRBV6-6; CDR3 length: 15; clone size: few; J gene: TRBJ2-1; D gene: NA; CDR3 DNA: TGTGCCAGCAGTTATATTGCTAGCTCCTACAATGAGCAGTTCTTC; CDR3 protein: CASSYIASSYNEQFF
V gene: TRBV5-1; CDR3 length: 18; clone size: NA; J gene: TRBJ2-1; D gene: NA; CDR3 DNA: TGCGCCAGCAGCTTGGAGGGTATGGCGGGAAACCTCTACAATGAGCAGTTCTTC; CDR3 protein: CASSLEGMAGNLYNEQFF